This T cell receptor (beta chain) was documented in a study of CD8 T cells in ankylosing spondylitis. Turning to this clonotype: Its specificity is unknown.

CDR1 and CDR2 (germline): MNHNY, SVGAGI (reference sequence). The CDR3 loop spans 13 amino acids. V dropped 6 bases and J dropped 3 bases, with 12 bases sitting between them. TCRdb re-analysed the 5' RACE reads in MiXCR, keeping a single row per CDR3 protein. This table holds about 300,000 distinct CDR3 sequences, less than 25% found once. General observations from the study: The authors reported significant enrichment of disease-linked clones in matched ankylosing spondylitis synovial fluid. CD8+ disease-linked clones were present at relatively low frequencies in blood. Eight highly homologous variants made up a TCR beta motif, and this motif appeared characteristic of ankylosing spondylitis blood.

The rearrangement joins TRBV6-6 to TRBJ2-7, with D perhaps TRBD1 (5 bases). The source material was blood, either unsorted or a sorted T cell fraction (not recorded which). The TCR sequence derives from a female donor with ankylosing spondylitis or in good health (not recorded which). CDR3 sequence reads: CASRLDKNYEQYF. CDR3 sequence (DNA): TGTGCCAGCAGACTGGACAAAAACTACGAGCAGTACTTC.